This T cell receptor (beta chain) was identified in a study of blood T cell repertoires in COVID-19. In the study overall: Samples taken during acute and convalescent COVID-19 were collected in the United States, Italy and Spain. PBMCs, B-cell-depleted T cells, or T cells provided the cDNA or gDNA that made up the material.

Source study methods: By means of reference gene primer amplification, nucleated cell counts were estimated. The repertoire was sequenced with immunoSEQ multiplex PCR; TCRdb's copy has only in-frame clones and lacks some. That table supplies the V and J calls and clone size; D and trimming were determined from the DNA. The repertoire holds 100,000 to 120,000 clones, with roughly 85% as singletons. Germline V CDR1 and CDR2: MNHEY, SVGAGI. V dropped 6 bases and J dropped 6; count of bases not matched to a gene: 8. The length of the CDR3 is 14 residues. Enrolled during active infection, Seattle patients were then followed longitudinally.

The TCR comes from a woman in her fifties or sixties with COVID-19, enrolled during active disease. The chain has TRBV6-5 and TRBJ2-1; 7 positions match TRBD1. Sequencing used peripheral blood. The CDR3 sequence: CASSRGWDRNEQFF. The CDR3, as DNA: TGTGCCAGCAGCAGGGGGTGGGACCGCAATGAGCAGTTCTTC.